Sequencing of this T cell receptor beta chain was carried out in a study of blood T cell repertoires in COVID-19. As processed by the authors: Researchers report that nucleated cell counts were estimated from reference gene primer amplification. Assay: immunoSEQ multiplex PCR; the TCRdb copy retains only in-frame clones and omits some. V, J and clone size are taken as reported in that table, and D and trimming were inferred from the DNA itself. The data contain about 110,000 clones, over 75% of them seen just once; the ten biggest clones take up 4% to 5%. The receptor comes from a woman in her sixties or seventies with acute or convalescent COVID-19. Material for sequencing was peripheral blood.

CDR3 amino acids: CASRPHSGTEGRKEKLFF. In nucleotides, the CDR3 is TGTGCCAGTCGACCACACTCCGGGACAGAGGGGAGGAAAGAAAAACTGTTTTTT. V and J are TRBV19 and TRBJ1-4; 7 bases agree with TRBD1. CDR1 is LNHDA and CDR2 is SQIVND in the germline V gene (reference sequence). This CDR3 has 18 amino acids. The V segment lost 8 bases and the J segment 8 bases; nucleotides outside the gene matches: 23. Together with reference TRBV19 and TRBJ1-4, the CDR3 gives the full variable domain: DGGITQSPKYLFRKEGQNVTLSCEQNLNHDAMYWYRQDPGQGLRLIYYSQIVNDFQKGDIAEGYSVSREKKESFPLTVTSAQKNPTAFYLCASRPHSGTEGRKEKLFFGSGTQLSVL.